What follows are 30 T cell receptor beta chains derived from one specimen sequenced in a study of blood T cell repertoires in COVID-19. Only in-frame clones appear in the TCRdb table, and some are missing; sequencing was by immunoSEQ multiplex PCR. The sample yields about 140,000 clones, approximately 79% seen once. The source material was peripheral blood. These receptors came from a man in his 60s with acute or convalescent COVID-19.

This chain joins TRBV19 and TRBJ2-2; TRBD2 aligns across 8 bases. This CDR3 comprises 14 residues. Germline loops: CDR1 LNHDA, CDR2 SQIVND (reference sequence). After removal of 8 bases from V and 2 bases from J, the junction contained 4 bases not matched to a gene. CDR3 in DNA: TGTGCCAGTTCACTAGCGGCCAACACCGGGGAGCTGTTTTTT. This translates into CASSLAANTGELFF.

V gene TRBV10-2 combines with J gene TRBJ2-1, with D uncertain. Trimming left V 4 bases short and J 4 bases short, with 14 bases between. The germline CDR1 and CDR2 sequences are WSHSY and SAAADI. This CDR3 has 15 residues. The CDR3 region is CASSGGASKYNEQFF. The CDR3 DNA sequence: TGCGCCAGCAGTGGTGGAGCTTCCAAATACAATGAGCAGTTCTTC.

This clone occurred a few times. The chain employs TRBV6-2 or TRBV6-3 and TRBJ2-1; no reliable D call. The CDR3 totals 16 residues. Germline V lookup: CDR1 MNHEY, CDR2 SVGEGT. V shed 4 bases and J shed 2 bases, with 15 bases lying between them. The DNA of the CDR3 is TGTGCCAGCAGTTCGAAAATGACAACCACCTACAATGAGCAGTTCTTC. Its protein is CASSSKMTTTYNEQFF.

The chain recombines TRBV21-1 with TRBJ1-3; the D call in the table, TRBD1, was not verified against the DNA. TRBV21-1 is labeled a pseudogene. This CDR3 region has 15 residues. The CDR3 region is CASSKATGLKYTIYF. CDR3 DNA: TGTGCCAGCAGCAAGGCGACAGGGTTGAAGTACACCATATATTTT.

The chain is built from TRBV19 and TRBJ2-1; perhaps TRBD1 as D (5 bases). This CDR3 contains 13 residues. Germline V gives CDR1 LNHDA, CDR2 SQIVND (reference sequence). Trimming shortened V by 3 bases and J by 10 bases, and 13 bases separated the two germline ends. CDR3 coding DNA: TGTGCCAGTAGTATCCTACCGCAGGGCGAGCAGTTCTTC. Translation gives CASSILPQGEQFF.

The J gene is TRBJ2-7, the V gene TRBV18; TRBD2 might be the D (6 bases). The CDR3 spans 12 residues. The V gene lost 3 bases and the J gene lost 3 bases, with 6 bases spanning the gap. Germline CDR1 is KGHSH and CDR2 is LQKENI. The CDR3 nucleotides are TGTGCCAGCTCACCGGAGGGCTACGAGCAGTACTTC. It translates to CASSPEGYEQYF.

This sequence joins TRBV7-9 and TRBJ1-5, with TRBD1 identical over 9 bases. Germline V gene lookup returns CDR1 SEHNR and CDR2 FQNEAQ (reference sequence). V lost 4 bases, J lost 6 bases, and 4 bases stayed unmatched. This CDR3 is 14 amino acids long. In DNA form, the CDR3 reads TGTGCCAGCAGCTACGGGACAGGGAGTCAGCCCCAGCATTTT. This gives the protein CASSYGTGSQPQHF.

This chain uses TRBV9 with TRBJ2-1; a weak D match, TRBD1 (5 bases). Germline V gene lookup returns CDR1 SGDLS and CDR2 YYNGEE. The CDR3 is made up of 18 amino acids. The V gene lost 0 bases and the J gene lost 4 bases, with 20 bases spanning the gap. The CDR3 DNA sequence: TGTGCCAGCAGCGTAGACCCAGGGCCCCGACAACCATACAATGAGCAGTTCTTC. Its protein is CASSVDPGPRQPYNEQFF.

This clone was observed a few times. Written as DNA, the CDR3 is TGTGCCAGCAGCCAAGAGGGGACAGCAATCAATCAGCCCCAGCATTTT. This translates into CASSQEGTAINQPQHF. V is TRBV7-2 and J is TRBJ1-5, with 7 bases fitting TRBD1. Per germline, CDR1 SGHTA and CDR2 FQGNSA. The CDR3 sequence is 16 residues long. Trimming cost V 5 bases and J 3 bases; bases outside gene matches: 10.

In regard to this clone: An end of the junction does not agree with germline; a read error may underlie this. This chain uses TRBV24-1 with TRBJ2-7; D is ambiguous. Germline V gene lookup returns CDR1 KGHDR and CDR2 SFDVKD. The CDR3 totals 9 residues. CDR3 protein: CATSDPSPF. The DNA of the CDR3 is TGTGCCACCAGTGACCCGTCCCCTTTC.

CDR3 sequence (DNA): TGCGCCACCCAGGGGGCGGGGGAGGAGAAGACCCAGTACTTC. Its protein product is CATQGAGEEKTQYF. This sequence joins TRBV5-1 and TRBJ2-5; a weak D match, TRBD1 (8 bases). V shed 9 bases and J shed 6 bases, with 21 bases lying between them. The V gene's germline CDR1 is SGHRS and CDR2 YFSETQ. This CDR3 contains 14 residues. Drawing the rest from reference TRBV5-1 and TRBJ2-5, the complete variable domain is KAGVTQTPRYLIKTRGQQVTLSCSPISGHRSVSWYQQTPGQGLQFLFEYFSETQRNKGNFPGRFSGRQFSNSRSEMNVSTLELGDSALYLCATQGAGEEKTQYFGPGTRLLVL.

This clone appeared a few times. J is TRBJ2-1 and V is TRBV9; 8 nucleotides align to TRBD2. V lost 1 base to trimming and J lost 1 base; unmatched junction nucleotides: 7. CDR3 length equals 17 residues. Germline V gives CDR1 SGDLS, CDR2 YYNGEE. CDR3 sequence reads: CASSVSSGPASYNEQFF. CDR3 nucleotide sequence: TGTGCCAGCAGCGTATCTAGCGGGCCTGCTTCCTACAATGAGCAGTTCTTC.

This clone has more than one count but fewer than ten. The V call is TRBV4-2, the J call TRBJ1-5, with 8 bases fitting TRBD1. This CDR3 contains 15 residues. Germline trimming cut 5 bases from V and 0 bases from J; bases unmatched to any gene: 3. Germline CDR1 is LGHNA and CDR2 is YNFKEQ. The CDR3 spells CASSTDRGSNQPQHF. CDR3 DNA sequence: TGTGCCAGCAGCACAGACAGGGGTAGCAATCAGCCCCAGCATTTT.

Comments on this clone: This specimen includes other DNA sequences encoding the same CDR3. J is TRBJ1-1 and V is TRBV12-3 or TRBV12-4, with D possibly TRBD1 on 6 matching bases. This CDR3 is built from 11 residues. Trimming removed 3 bases from V and 8 bases from J, with 7 bases in between. The CDR3, as DNA: TGTGCCAGCAGTTTTGGGGGCGAAGCTTTCTTT. Amino acids: CASSFGGEAFF.

V gene TRBV6-5 combines with J gene TRBJ1-4; 7 bases map to TRBD1. Trimming at V came to 4 bases and at J to 3 bases, leaving 5 bases not matched to a gene. Looked up from germline, CDR1 is MNHEY and CDR2 is SVGAGI. The CDR3 extends over 15 amino acids. The CDR3 DNA sequence: TGTGCCAGCAGTTTGACAGGGCGATCTAATGAAAAACTGTTTTTT. Translating it yields CASSLTGRSNEKLFF.

The chain links TRBV6-5 to TRBJ1-1; tentatively, D is TRBD1 (5 bases). The CDR3 has 13 amino acids. The V gene's germline CDR1 is MNHEY and CDR2 SVGAGI. Trimming shortened V by 6 bases and J by 1 base, and 9 bases separated the two germline ends. The CDR3 loop reads CASRDSKNTEAFF. The CDR3, as DNA: TGTGCCAGCAGAGACAGTAAGAACACTGAAGCTTTCTTT.

The chain couples TRBV11-2 to TRBJ2-1, with 8 bases fitting TRBD2. J was trimmed by 3 bases and V by 4 bases; bases with no gene match: 2. The CDR3 is 14 amino acids. Germline CDR1 is SGHAT and CDR2 is FQNNGV. CDR3 amino acids: CASSSAGGYNEQFF. In DNA, the CDR3 is TGTGCCAGCAGCTCGGCGGGAGGCTACAATGAGCAGTTCTTC. The full variable domain, completed using reference TRBV11-2 and TRBJ2-1, is EAGVAQSPRYKIIEKRQSVAFWCNPISGHATLYWYQQILGQGPKLLIQFQNNGVVDDSQLPKDRFSAERLKGVDSTLKIQPAKLEDSAVYLCASSSAGGYNEQFFGPGTRLTVL.

This clone has a handful of counts. The gene calls are TRBV19 and TRBJ1-5; maybe TRBD1 (5 bases). The length of the CDR3 is 15 residues. CDR1 and CDR2 from the germline V gene are LNHDA and SQIVND (reference sequence). Between the trimmed V and J ends, which lost 6 bases and 7 bases, there was a span of 19 bases. CDR3 coding DNA: TGTGCCAGTAGGGGGGGACGCATCCCGGGGCAGCCCCAGCATTTT. This sequence encodes CASRGGRIPGQPQHF.

The chain employs TRBV19 and TRBJ2-1; possibly TRBD1 for D (5 bases). This CDR3 has 14 amino acids. The V and J ends lost 7 bases and 0 bases respectively, with 10 bases between them. The germline gives CDR1 LNHDA, CDR2 SQIVND (reference sequence). The CDR3 DNA follows: TGTGCCAGTAATAGGGGCAGCTCCTACAATGAGCAGTTCTTC. It encodes CASNRGSSYNEQFF.

V is TRBV28 and J is TRBJ1-2, with 8 bases lining up with TRBD1. Germline CDR1 MDHEN, CDR2 SYDVKM. The CDR3 totals 15 residues. J was trimmed by 4 bases and V by 7 bases; bases with no gene match: 11. CDR3 in amino acids: CASNQGGQAFYGYTF. The CDR3 DNA follows: TGTGCCAGCAATCAGGGGGGACAGGCATTCTATGGCTACACCTTC.

This clone appeared a few times. The chain recombines TRBV27 with TRBJ2-7; 9 bases fit TRBD1. This CDR3 has 15 amino acids. Germline loops: CDR1 MNHEY, CDR2 SMNVEV (reference sequence). V was clipped by 7 bases and J by 2 bases; unmatched bases: 9. The CDR3 here is CASIPTGGGTYEQYF. The CDR3 DNA is TGTGCCAGCATCCCAACAGGGGGCGGAACCTACGAGCAGTACTTC.

CDR3 coding DNA: TGTGCCAGCAGCGCCATGACAGGGCGGCGCGAAAAACTGTTTTTT. Protein product: CASSAMTGRREKLFF. The chain recombines TRBV11-2 with TRBJ1-4; 7 bases match TRBD1. The CDR3 length is 15 residues. CDR1 and CDR2 from the germline V gene are SGHAT and FQNNGV. V gave up 5 bases and J gave up 8 bases; unmatched junction bases: 11.

The rearrangement uses TRBV28 and TRBJ1-5; D may be TRBD1 (5 bases). Looked up from germline, CDR1 is MDHEN and CDR2 is SYDVKM. The V end lost 10 bases, the J end lost 0 bases, and 13 bases lay between the germline ends. The CDR3 extends over 14 amino acids. The CDR3 reads CATTGGFSNQPQHF. In DNA, the CDR3 is TGTGCCACCACTGGGGGGTTTAGCAATCAGCCCCAGCATTTT.

The rearrangement joins TRBV6-2 or TRBV6-3 to TRBJ1-6; D may be TRBD1 (6 bases). The CDR3 covers 16 residues. The V end was cut by 6 bases, the J end by 3 bases, with 15 bases between. Germline V lookup: CDR1 MNHEY, CDR2 SVGEGT. CDR3 nucleotide sequence: TGTGCCAGCAGCCGGACAGCCGGTGGCTATAATTCACCCCTCCACTTT. This sequence encodes CASSRTAGGYNSPLHF.

This clone was recorded once. This sequence joins TRBV5-4 and TRBJ2-7; TRBD1 is a possible D gene (6 bases). Trimming took 4 bases from V and 2 from J, leaving 19 bases between them. This CDR3 region has 16 residues. Germline CDR1 SGHNT, CDR2 YYREEE (reference sequence). CDR3 sequence reads: CASSPGQLNGPYEQYF. The CDR3 DNA reads as TGTGCCAGCAGCCCCGGACAGTTAAACGGCCCCTACGAGCAGTACTTC.

V and J are TRBV24-1 and TRBJ2-6; TRBD1 is a possible D gene (6 bases). The CDR3 runs to 13 residues. V gave up 12 bases and J gave up 2 bases, with 10 bases separating them. The germline CDR1 and CDR2 sequences are KGHDR and SFDVKD. In nucleotides, the CDR3 is TGTGCCGCACAGGGAACTGGGGCCAACGTCCTGACTTTC. It specifies CAAQGTGANVLTF.

The chain couples TRBV10-1 to TRBJ1-6; 7 bases are shared with TRBD1. CDR1 is WNHNN and CDR2 is SYGVQD in the germline V gene (reference sequence). This CDR3 contains 13 residues. J was trimmed by 8 bases and V by 6 bases; bases with no gene match: 4. The CDR3 protein is CASRGQADSPLHF. Written as DNA, the CDR3 is TGCGCCAGCAGAGGACAGGCTGATTCACCCCTCCACTTT.

The rearrangement joins TRBV10-2 to TRBJ1-1; 11 nucleotides align to TRBD1. The CDR3 runs to 17 residues. The trim removed 6 bases at V and 0 bases at J, leaving 9 bases unmatched. Per germline, CDR1 WSHSY and CDR2 SAAADI. The CDR3 sequence is CASRDGTGGVMNTEAFF. The CDR3 coding sequence is TGCGCCAGCAGAGACGGGACAGGGGGGGTCATGAACACTGAAGCTTTCTTT.

This rearrangement joins TRBV28 to TRBJ1-1; TRBD1 matches 9 bases. The CDR3 has 16 amino acids. Germline trimming cut 6 bases from V and 0 bases from J; bases unmatched to any gene: 8. Germline CDR1 is MDHEN and CDR2 is SYDVKM. The DNA of the CDR3 is TGTGCCAGCAGCCCCGGACAGGGGAGGGTGAACACTGAAGCTTTCTTT. Protein sequence: CASSPGQGRVNTEAFF.

V gene TRBV6-6 combines with J gene TRBJ2-7; 10 nucleotides align to TRBD2. V shed 5 bases and J 2 bases; nucleotides not matched to a gene: 6. There are 15 residues in the CDR3. The germline CDR1 and CDR2 sequences are MNHNY and SVGAGI (reference sequence). The CDR3, as DNA: TGTGCCAGCAGTGGCACTAGCGGGAAGCCCTACGAGCAGTACTTC. The encoded protein is CASSGTSGKPYEQYF.